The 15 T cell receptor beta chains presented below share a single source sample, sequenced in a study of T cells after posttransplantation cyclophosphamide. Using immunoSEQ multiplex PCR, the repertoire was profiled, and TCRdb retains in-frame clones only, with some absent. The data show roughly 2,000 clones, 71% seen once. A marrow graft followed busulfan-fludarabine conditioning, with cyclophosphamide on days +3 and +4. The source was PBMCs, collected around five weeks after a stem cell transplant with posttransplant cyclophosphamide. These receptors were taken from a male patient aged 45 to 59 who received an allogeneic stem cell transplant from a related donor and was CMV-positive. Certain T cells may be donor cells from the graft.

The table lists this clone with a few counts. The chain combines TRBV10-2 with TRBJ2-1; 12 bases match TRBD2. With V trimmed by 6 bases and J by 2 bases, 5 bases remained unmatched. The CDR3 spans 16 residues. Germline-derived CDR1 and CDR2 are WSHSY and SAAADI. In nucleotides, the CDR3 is TGCGCCAGCAGGATTCGGACTAGCGGGGCCTACAATGAGCAGTTCTTC. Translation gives CASRIRTSGAYNEQFF.

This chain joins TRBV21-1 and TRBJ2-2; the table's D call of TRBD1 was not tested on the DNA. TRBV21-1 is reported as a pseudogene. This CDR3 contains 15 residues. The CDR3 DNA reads TGTGCCAGCATCCCAGGTCAGCACAACACCGGGGAGCTGTTTTTT. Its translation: CASIPGQHNTGELFF.

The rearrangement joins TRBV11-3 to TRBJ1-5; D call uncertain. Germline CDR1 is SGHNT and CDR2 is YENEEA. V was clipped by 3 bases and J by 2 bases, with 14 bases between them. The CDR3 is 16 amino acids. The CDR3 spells CASSLGGLYGNQPQHF. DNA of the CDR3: TGTGCCAGCAGCTTGGGAGGTCTATATGGCAATCAGCCCCAGCATTTT.

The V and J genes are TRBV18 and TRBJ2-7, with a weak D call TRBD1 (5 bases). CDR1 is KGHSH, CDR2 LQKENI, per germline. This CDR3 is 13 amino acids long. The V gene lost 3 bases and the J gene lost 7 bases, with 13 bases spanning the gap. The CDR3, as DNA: TGTGCCAGCTCACCGGGGCTGCCCAGGGAGCAGTACTTC. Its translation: CASSPGLPREQYF.

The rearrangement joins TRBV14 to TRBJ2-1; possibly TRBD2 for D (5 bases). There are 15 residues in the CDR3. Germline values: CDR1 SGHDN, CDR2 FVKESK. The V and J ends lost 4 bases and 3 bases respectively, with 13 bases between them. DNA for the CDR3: TGTGCCAGCAGCCCCACCTGGGGAGACTACAATGAGCAGTTCTTC. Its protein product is CASSPTWGDYNEQFF. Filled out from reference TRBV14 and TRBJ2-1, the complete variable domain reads EAGVTQFPSHSVIEKGQTVTLRCDPISGHDNLYWYRRVMGKEIKFLLHFVKESKQDESGMPNNRFLAERTGGTYSTLKVQPAELEDSGVYFCASSPTWGDYNEQFFGPGTRLTVL.

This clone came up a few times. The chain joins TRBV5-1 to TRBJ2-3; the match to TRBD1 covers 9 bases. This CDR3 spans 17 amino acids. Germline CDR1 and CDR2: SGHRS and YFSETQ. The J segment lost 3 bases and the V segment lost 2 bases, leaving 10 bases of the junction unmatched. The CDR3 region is CASSLGDRESLTDTQYF. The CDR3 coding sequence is TGCGCCAGCAGCTTAGGGGACAGGGAGAGTTTGACAGATACGCAGTATTTT.

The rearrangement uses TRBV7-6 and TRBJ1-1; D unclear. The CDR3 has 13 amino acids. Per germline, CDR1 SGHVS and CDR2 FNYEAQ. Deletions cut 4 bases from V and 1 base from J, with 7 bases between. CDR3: CASSSRRNTEAFF. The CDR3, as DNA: TGTGCCAGCAGCTCTAGGAGGAACACTGAAGCTTTCTTT.

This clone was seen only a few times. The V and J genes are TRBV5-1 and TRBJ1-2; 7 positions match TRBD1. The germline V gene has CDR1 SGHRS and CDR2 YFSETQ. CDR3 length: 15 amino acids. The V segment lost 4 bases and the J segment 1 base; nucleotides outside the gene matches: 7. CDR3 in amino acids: CASSPGQIINYGYTF. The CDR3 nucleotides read TGCGCCAGCAGCCCGGGACAGATAATTAACTATGGCTACACCTTC.

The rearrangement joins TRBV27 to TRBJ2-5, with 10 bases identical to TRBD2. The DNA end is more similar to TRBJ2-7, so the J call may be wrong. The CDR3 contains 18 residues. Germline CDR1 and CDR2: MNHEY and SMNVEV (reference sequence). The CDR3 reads CASSLLSAGGPISYEQYF. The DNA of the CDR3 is TGTGCCAGCAGTTTATTATCAGCGGGAGGGCCCATCTCCTACGAGCAGTACTTC.

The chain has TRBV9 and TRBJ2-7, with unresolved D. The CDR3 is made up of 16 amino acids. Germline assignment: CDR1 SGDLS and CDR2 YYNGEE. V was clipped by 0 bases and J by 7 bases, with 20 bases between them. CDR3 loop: CASSVGSQALISEQYF. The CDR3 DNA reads TGTGCCAGCAGCGTAGGTTCCCAAGCCTTAATTTCAGAGCAGTACTTC.

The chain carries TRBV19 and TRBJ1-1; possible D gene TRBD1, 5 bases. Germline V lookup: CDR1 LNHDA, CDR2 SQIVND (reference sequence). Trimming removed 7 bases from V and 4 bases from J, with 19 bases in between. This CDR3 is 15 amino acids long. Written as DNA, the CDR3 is TGTGCCAGTAACCCGAGGTGGGGGGGTGGCACTGAAGCTTTCTTT. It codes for CASNPRWGGGTEAFF.

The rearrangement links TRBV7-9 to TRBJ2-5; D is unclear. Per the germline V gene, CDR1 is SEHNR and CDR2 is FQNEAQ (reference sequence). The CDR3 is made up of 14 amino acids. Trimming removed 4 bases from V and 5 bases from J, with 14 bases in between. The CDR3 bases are TGTGCCAGCAGCTCAGCAGCGTTCCTGGAGACCCAGTACTTC. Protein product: CASSSAAFLETQYF.

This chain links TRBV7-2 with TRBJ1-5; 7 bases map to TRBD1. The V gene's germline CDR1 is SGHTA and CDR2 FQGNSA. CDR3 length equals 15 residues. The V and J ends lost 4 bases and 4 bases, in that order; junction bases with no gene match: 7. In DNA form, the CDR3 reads TGTGCCAGCAGCTATGAGACAGGGAAAAATCAGCCCCAGCATTTT. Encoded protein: CASSYETGKNQPQHF.

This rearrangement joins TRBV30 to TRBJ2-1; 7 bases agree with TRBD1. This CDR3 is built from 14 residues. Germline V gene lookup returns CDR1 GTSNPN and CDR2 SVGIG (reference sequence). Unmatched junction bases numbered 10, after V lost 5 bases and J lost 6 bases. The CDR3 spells CAWATGSYFNEQFF. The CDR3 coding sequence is TGTGCCTGGGCGACAGGGAGTTATTTCAATGAGCAGTTCTTC.

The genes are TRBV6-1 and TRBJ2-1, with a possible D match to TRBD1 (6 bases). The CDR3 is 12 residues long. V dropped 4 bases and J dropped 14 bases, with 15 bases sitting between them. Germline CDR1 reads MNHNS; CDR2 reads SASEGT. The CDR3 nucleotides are TGTGCCAGCAGTGTTGGACAGTCTAAGGAGTTCTTC. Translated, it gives CASSVGQSKEFF.